These T cell receptor beta chains were read from a single sample in a study of T cells in tuberculosis. TCRdb's copy holds only in-frame clones and misses some; the assay was immunoSEQ multiplex PCR. Of roughly 45,000 clones listed, approximately 94% are singletons. Sequencing was carried out using PBMCs. These receptors all come from a donor under 30 with latent tuberculosis or without tuberculosis infection. Some clones in this sample may be carry-over from other donors' samples. The CDR3 runs from the conserved cysteine through the conserved F or W.

TRBJ2-7	TRBV28	CASSSESVQSSYEQYF
TRBJ1-3	TRBV20-1	CSARGAQRIYF
TRBJ1-1	TRBV5-1	CASSSVVGGLNTEAFF
TRBJ1-1	TRBV5-6	CASSRDRRSTEAFF
TRBJ1-2	TRBV27	CASSPWDRGEHGYTF
TRBJ2-4	TRBV4-3	CASSQGRWVNIQYF
TRBJ2-1	TRBV5-6	CASSFTSGSRDEQFF
TRBJ2-2	TRBV7-8	CASSFRAGGPAGELFF
TRBJ2-7	TRBV25-1	CASSELRGRQYF
TRBJ1-2	TRBV28	CASSLKVNYGYTF
TRBJ2-7	TRBV5-6	CASSLGLAGVWNEQYF
TRBJ2-7	TRBV6-1	CASSGDMSPYEQYF
TRBJ1-5	TRBV4-3	CASSQDPPGGSNQPQHF
TRBJ2-3	TRBV4-2	CASSQVDPRGTDTQYF
TRBJ2-2	TRBV6-5	CASSATGGAGELFF
TRBJ2-3	TRBV30	CAWSEGGMGTDTQYF